The clone carrying this TCR beta chain was detected only a few times. The CDR3 spans 15 residues. CDR1 and CDR2 from the germline V gene are LGHNA and YSLEER. V lost 0 bases and J 8 bases, leaving 14 bases between the germline ends. Following RNA extraction, reverse transcription yielded cDNA that acted as the sequencing template. Method: immunoSEQ multiplex PCR; TCRdb's copy keeps in-frame clones and lacks some. This table holds 170,000 or so clones, 50% to 65% found once. This entry is derived from a study of CD8+ T cells in alopecia areata. The treatment here: oral pan-JAK inhibitor, 5-10 mg twice daily.

Sequencing was performed on CD8+ T cells sorted from blood, taken at week 24, from a patient treated with tofacitinib. The sequence came from a human donor with alopecia areata. V gene TRBV4-3 combines with J gene TRBJ2-1; D is perhaps TRBD2 (6 bases). CDR3 amino acids: CASSQEGGLGHEQFF. In nucleotides, the CDR3 is TGCGCCAGCAGCCAAGAGGGAGGCCTAGGGCATGAGCAGTTCTTC.